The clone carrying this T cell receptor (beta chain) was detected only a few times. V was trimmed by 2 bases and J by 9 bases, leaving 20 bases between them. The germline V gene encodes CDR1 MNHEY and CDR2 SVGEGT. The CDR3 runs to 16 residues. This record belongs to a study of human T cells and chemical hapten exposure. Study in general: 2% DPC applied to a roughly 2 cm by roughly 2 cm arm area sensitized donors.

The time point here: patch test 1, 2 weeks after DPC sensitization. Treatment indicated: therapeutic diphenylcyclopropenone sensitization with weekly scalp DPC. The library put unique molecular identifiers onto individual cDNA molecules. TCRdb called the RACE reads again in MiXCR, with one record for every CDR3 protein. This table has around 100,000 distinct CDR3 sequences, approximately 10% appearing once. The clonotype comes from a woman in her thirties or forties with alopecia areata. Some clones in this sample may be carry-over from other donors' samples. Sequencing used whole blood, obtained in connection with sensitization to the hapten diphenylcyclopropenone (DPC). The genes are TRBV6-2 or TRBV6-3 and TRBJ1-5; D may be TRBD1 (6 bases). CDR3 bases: TGTGCCAGCAGTTACCCGGTCGCGGCAGGGGATCGGCCCCAGCATTTT. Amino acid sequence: CASSYPVAAGDRPQHF.